This paragraph reports one T cell receptor beta chain. In the original analysis: Amplifying reference gene primers gave estimates of nucleated cell counts. Sequencing used immunoSEQ multiplex PCR; TCRdb keeps in-frame clones, though not all of them. From that table come the V and J calls and clone size; the DNA was used to work out D and trimming. The data hold about 190,000 clones, with approximately 80% observed a single time. The germline V and J ends were trimmed by 6 bases and 4 bases, with 21 bases remaining between them. Germline values: CDR1 KGHSH, CDR2 LQKENI. This CDR3 has 16 amino acids. The data derive from a study of blood T cell repertoires in COVID-19. In the study overall: The origin of the acute and convalescent COVID-19 samples was the United States, Italy and Spain. The cDNA or gDNA used as material had been derived from T cells, B-cell-depleted T cells, or PBMCs.

V and J are TRBV18 and TRBJ1-2; unclear D gene. Sequencing input: peripheral blood. The TCR comes from a man aged 55 to 69 with acute or convalescent COVID-19. In DNA form, the CDR3 reads TGTGCCAGCTCGCCCCCGGGAAGTGGTGCGGGCTATGGCTACACCTTC. It codes for CASSPPGSGAGYGYTF. Filled out from reference TRBV18 and TRBJ1-2, the complete variable domain reads NAGVMQNPRHLVRRRGQEARLRCSPMKGHSHVYWYRQLPEEGLKFMVYLQKENIIDESGMPKERFSAEFPKEGPSILRIQQVVRGDSAAYFCASSPPGSGAGYGYTFGSGTRLTVV.